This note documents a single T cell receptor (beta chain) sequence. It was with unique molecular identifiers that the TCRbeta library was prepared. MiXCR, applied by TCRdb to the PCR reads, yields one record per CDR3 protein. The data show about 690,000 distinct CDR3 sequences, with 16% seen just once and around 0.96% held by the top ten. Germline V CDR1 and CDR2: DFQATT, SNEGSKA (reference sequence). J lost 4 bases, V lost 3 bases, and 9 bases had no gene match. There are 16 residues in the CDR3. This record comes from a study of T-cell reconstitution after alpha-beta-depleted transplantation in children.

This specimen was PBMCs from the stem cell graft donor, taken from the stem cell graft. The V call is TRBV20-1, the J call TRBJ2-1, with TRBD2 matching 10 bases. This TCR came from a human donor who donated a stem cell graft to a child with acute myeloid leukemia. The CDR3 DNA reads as TGCAGTGCTAGGGGAAGCGGGGGGGATAATTACAATGAGCAGTTCTTC. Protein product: CSARGSGGDNYNEQFF.